The sequence of this TCR beta chain was determined in a study of blood T cell repertoires in COVID-19. Turning to the study itself: Acute and convalescent COVID-19 samples came from the United States, Italy and Spain.

Assignment of participants to cohorts was predicated upon participant-reported clinical history. This table comes from immunoSEQ multiplex PCR, and its TCRdb copy is limited to in-frame clones, with some not included. Among under 250,000 clones, approximately 85% were seen once, and the ten largest hold around 9.8%. The CDR3 extends over 13 amino acids. Germline V CDR1 and CDR2: SQVTM, ANQGSEA. Trimming took 3 bases from V and 1 from J, leaving 9 bases between them. Sequenced: PBMCs or T cells enriched from blood (not recorded which). The rearrangement joins TRBV29-1 to TRBJ1-1; no clear D gene. The receptor's source is a woman aged 45-60 years with acute COVID-19. CDR3 sequence: CSVEQHPNTEAFF. CDR3 coding DNA: TGCAGCGTTGAGCAACACCCGAACACTGAAGCTTTCTTT.